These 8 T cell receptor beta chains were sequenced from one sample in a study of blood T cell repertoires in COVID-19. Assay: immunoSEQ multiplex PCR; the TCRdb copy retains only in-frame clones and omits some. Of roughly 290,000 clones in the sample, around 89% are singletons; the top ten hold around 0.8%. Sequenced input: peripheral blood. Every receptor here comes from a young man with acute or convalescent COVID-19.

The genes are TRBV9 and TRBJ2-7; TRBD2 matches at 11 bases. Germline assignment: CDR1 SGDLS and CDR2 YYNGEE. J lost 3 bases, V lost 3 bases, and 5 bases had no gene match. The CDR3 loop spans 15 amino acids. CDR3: CASSESGTSGYEQYF. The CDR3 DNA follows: TGTGCCAGCAGCGAATCCGGGACTAGCGGCTACGAGCAGTACTTC. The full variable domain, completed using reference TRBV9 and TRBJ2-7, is DSGVTQTPKHLITATGQRVTLRCSPRSGDLSVYWYQQSLDQGLQFLIQYYNGEERAKGNILERFSAQQFPDLHSELNLSSLELGDSALYFCASSESGTSGYEQYFGPGTRLTVT.

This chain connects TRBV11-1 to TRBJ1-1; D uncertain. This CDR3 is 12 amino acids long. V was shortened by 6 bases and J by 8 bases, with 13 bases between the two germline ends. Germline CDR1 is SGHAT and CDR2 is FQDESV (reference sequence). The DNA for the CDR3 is TGTGCCAGCAGAGACACACTTCGAGAAGCTTTCTTT. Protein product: CASRDTLREAFF.

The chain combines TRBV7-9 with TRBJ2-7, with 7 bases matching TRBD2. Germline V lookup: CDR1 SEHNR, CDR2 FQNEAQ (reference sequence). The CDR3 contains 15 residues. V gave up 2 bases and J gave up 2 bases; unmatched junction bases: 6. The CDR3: CASSLLWRETYEQYF. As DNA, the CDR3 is TGTGCCAGCAGCTTATTATGGCGGGAGACCTACGAGCAGTACTTC.

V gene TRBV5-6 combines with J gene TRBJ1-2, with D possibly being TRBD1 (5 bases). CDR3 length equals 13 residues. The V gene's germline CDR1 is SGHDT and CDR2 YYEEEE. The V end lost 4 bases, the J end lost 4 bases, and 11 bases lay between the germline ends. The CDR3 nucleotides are TGTGCCAGCAGCCGCAGGGAAGGCTATGGCTACACCTTC. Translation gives CASSRREGYGYTF. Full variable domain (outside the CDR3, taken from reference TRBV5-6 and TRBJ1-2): DAGVTQSPTHLIKTRGQQVTLRCSPKSGHDTVSWYQQALGQGPQFIFQYYEEEERQRGNFPDRFSGHQFPNYSSELNVNALLLGDSALYLCASSRREGYGYTFGSGTRLTVV.

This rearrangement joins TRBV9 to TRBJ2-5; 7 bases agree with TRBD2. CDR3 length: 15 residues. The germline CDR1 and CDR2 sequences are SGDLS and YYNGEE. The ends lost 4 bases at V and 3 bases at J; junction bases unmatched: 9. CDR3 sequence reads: CASSPAAGLKETQYF. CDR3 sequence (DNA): TGTGCCAGCAGCCCCGCAGCGGGGCTGAAAGAGACCCAGTACTTC.

DNA for the CDR3: TGTGCCAAAATCAGCTACGAGCAGTACTTC. As protein: CAKISYEQYF. V gene TRBV19 combines with J gene TRBJ2-7; D ambiguous. The CDR3 is 10 amino acids. V was clipped by 10 bases and J by 3 bases, with 7 bases between them. Germline CDR1 reads LNHDA; CDR2 reads SQIVND (reference sequence).

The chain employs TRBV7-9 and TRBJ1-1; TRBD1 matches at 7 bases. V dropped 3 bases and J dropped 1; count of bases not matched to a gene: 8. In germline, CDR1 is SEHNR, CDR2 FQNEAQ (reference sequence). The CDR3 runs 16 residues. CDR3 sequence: CASSLTMTGKNTEAFF. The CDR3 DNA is TGTGCCAGCAGCTTGACCATGACAGGGAAGAACACTGAAGCTTTCTTT.

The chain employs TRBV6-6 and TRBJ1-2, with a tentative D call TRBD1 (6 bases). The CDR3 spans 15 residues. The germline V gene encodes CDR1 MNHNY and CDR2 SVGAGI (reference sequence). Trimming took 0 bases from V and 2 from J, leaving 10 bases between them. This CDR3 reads CASSYSIQGNYGYTF. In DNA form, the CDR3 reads TGTGCCAGCAGTTACTCGATCCAGGGGAACTATGGCTACACCTTC.